Listed below are T cell receptor beta chains from one sample, sequenced in a study of OX40 agonist ivuxolimab in advanced cancers. Method: immunoSEQ multiplex PCR; TCRdb's copy keeps in-frame clones and lacks some. The table lists over 85,000 clones, around 90% of them singletons. The material sequenced was CD4+ or CD8+ T cells sorted from blood, taken in a trial of the OX40 agonist ivuxolimab. These receptors were obtained from an adult with an advanced solid tumor such as melanoma, head and neck, liver or kidney cancer. Both conserved end residues are part of each CDR3. D genes are given only for firm matches. The size entry is marked missing in some rows and otherwise reads once, few, many or a size class.

>TRBV7-6|TRBJ1-1|TRBD1|many|14
CASSSRQGQTEAFF
TGTGCCAGCAGCTCAAGACAGGGACAAACTGAAGCTTTCTTT
>TRBV6-1|TRBJ1-5|-|-|13
CASLWGGNQPQHF
TGTGCCAGCCTGTGGGGGGGGAATCAGCCCCAGCATTTT
>TRBV9|TRBJ1-1|-|-|16
CASSVARGGLNTEAFF
TGTGCCAGCAGCGTAGCCCGAGGGGGGCTGAACACTGAAGCTTTCTTT
>TRBV5-4|TRBJ2-1|TRBD1|-|16
CASSSDPGQVADRQFF
TGTGCCAGCAGCTCCGACCCGGGACAGGTAGCGGATCGGCAGTTCTTC
>TRBV19|TRBJ1-2|-|-|12
CASSTRNRVGLF
TGTGCCAGTAGTACCCGCAACAGGGTGGGCCTCTTC
>TRBV7-6|TRBJ2-1|-|few|12
CASSFPQAEQFF
TGTGCCAGCAGCTTCCCCCAGGCGGAGCAGTTCTTC
>TRBV10-3|TRBJ1-4|TRBD1|-|13
CATATGRDEKLFF
TGTGCCACTGCGACAGGGAGAGATGAAAAACTGTTTTTT
>TRBV7-2|TRBJ2-5|-|-|11
CASSFYETQYF
TGTGCCAGCAGCTTTTACGAGACCCAGTACTTC
>TRBV7-3|TRBJ1-1|-|-|14
CASSPTTTDLEAFF
TGTGCCAGCAGCCCAACCACAACGGACCTGGAAGCTTTCTTT
>TRBV18|TRBJ1-2|-|-|15
CASSPGAVSNYGYTF
TGTGCCAGCTCCCCCGGCGCAGTTTCTAACTATGGCTACACCTTC
>TRBV4-2|TRBJ1-5|TRBD1|-|16
CASSQWTGGGNQPQHF
TGTGCCAGCAGCCAATGGACAGGGGGCGGCAATCAGCCCCAGCATTTT
>TRBV7-2|TRBJ1-2|-|-|13
CASSKTVNYGYTF
TGTGCCAGCAGCAAGACAGTCAACTATGGCTACACCTTC
>TRBV5-1|TRBJ2-7|TRBD1|-|14
CASSFMDRGYEQYF
TGCGCCAGCAGCTTCATGGACAGGGGCTACGAGCAGTACTTC
>TRBV2|TRBJ1-1|TRBD1|few|13
CASLILRGAEAFF
TGTGCCAGCTTAATACTCAGGGGGGCTGAAGCTTTCTTT
>TRBV5-6|TRBJ2-3|TRBD2|-|15
CASSSGTSGADTQYF
TGTGCCAGCAGCTCTGGGACTAGCGGGGCAGATACGCAGTATTTT
>TRBV14|TRBJ1-1|-|-|12
CASSQRRTEAFF
TGTGCCAGCAGCCAACGTAGGACTGAAGCTTTCTTT
>TRBV6-5|TRBJ1-4|-|-|15
CASSQNRGTNEKLFF
TGTGCCAGCAGCCAGAATCGGGGGACTAATGAAAAACTGTTTTTT
>TRBV7-6|TRBJ2-1|-|-|17
CASSSRPQVGGPNEQFF
TGTGCCAGCAGCTCCCGGCCCCAGGTGGGGGGCCCGAATGAGCAGTTCTTC
>TRBV6-1|TRBJ1-2|TRBD1|-|11
CANTGGYGYTF
TGTGCCAACACAGGGGGCTATGGCTACACCTTC
>TRBV6-4|TRBJ2-6|-|-|17
CASSQNTYSSGANVLTF
TGTGCCAGCAGTCAGAACACCTATTCCTCTGGGGCCAACGTCCTGACTTTC
>TRBV19|TRBJ1-5|TRBD1|-|15
CASSIGQGNYQPQHF
TGTGCCAGTAGTATTGGACAGGGGAACTATCAGCCCCAGCATTTT
>TRBV19|TRBJ2-5|TRBD1|-|15
CASSSRGTGVETQYF
TGTGCCAGTAGTTCCCGGGGGACAGGGGTGGAGACCCAGTACTTC
>TRBV5-1|TRBJ2-2|-|once|11
CATQAGGELFF
TGCGCCACCCAGGCTGGCGGGGAGCTGTTTTTT
>TRBV5-1|TRBJ2-3|-|-|16
CASSFAEGGGTDTQYF
TGCGCCAGCAGCTTCGCCGAAGGTGGGGGCACAGATACGCAGTATTTT
>TRBV6-1|TRBJ2-7|-|-|12
CASHLLGGEQYF
TGTGCCAGCCATCTATTAGGAGGCGAGCAGTACTTC
>TRBV11-2|TRBJ2-7|TRBD2|-|14
CASSARDYLGEQYF
TGTGCCAGCAGCGCCCGGGACTACCTAGGGGAGCAGTACTTC
>TRBV27|TRBJ1-1|-|-|11
CASRGGTEAFF
TGTGCCAGCAGGGGGGGCACTGAAGCTTTCTTT
>TRBV4-3|TRBJ2-5|-|-|15
CASSPGLRGGETQYF
TGCGCCAGCAGCCCAGGGCTCCGGGGTGGGGAGACCCAGTACTTC
>TRBV19|TRBJ2-6|-|-|18
CASSTKDRKSSGANVLTF
TGTGCCAGTAGTACGAAGGACAGAAAAAGCTCTGGGGCCAACGTCCTGACTTTC
>TRBV11-3|TRBJ2-7|-|few|13
CASSLDQGREQYF
TGTGCCAGCAGCTTAGATCAGGGGCGCGAGCAGTACTTC
>TRBV29-1|TRBJ1-1|-|few|13
CSAGGRMNTEAFF
TGCAGCGCTGGGGGCAGAATGAACACTGAAGCTTTCTTT
>TRBV2|TRBJ2-1|TRBD2|-|14
CASIERGARGEQFF
TGTGCCAGCATCGAGCGGGGGGCCAGGGGGGAGCAGTTCTTC
>TRBV12-1|TRBJ2-7|-|-|19
CASSFVYPGRGPPFNEQYF
TGTGCCAGCAGCTTTGTATACCCAGGCCGGGGGCCGCCATTTAACGAGCAGTACTTC
>TRBV11-3|TRBJ1-3|TRBD1|few|15
CASSPGQGPGNTIYF
TGTGCCAGCAGCCCCGGACAGGGCCCGGGAAACACCATATATTTT
>TRBV9|TRBJ1-5|-|few|14
CASSVAGLDQPQHF
TGTGCCAGCAGCGTAGCGGGATTGGATCAGCCCCAGCATTTT
>TRBV19|TRBJ2-2|TRBD1|once|16
CASSLIGGSNTGELFF
TGTGCCAGTAGCTTGATAGGGGGCTCGAACACCGGGGAGCTGTTTTTT
>TRBV18|TRBJ2-1|TRBD2|-|15
CASSRLAGAEDEQFF
TGTGCCAGCTCAAGATTAGCGGGGGCCGAGGATGAGCAGTTCTTC
>TRBV19|TRBJ1-5|TRBD1|-|17
CASSGRDRGRSNQPQHF
TGTGCCAGTAGTGGCCGGGACAGGGGGCGTAGCAATCAGCCCCAGCATTTT
>TRBV28|TRBJ1-5|-|-|14
CASSASGKNQPQHF
TGTGCCAGCAGTGCGTCGGGGAAAAATCAGCCCCAGCATTTT
>TRBV28|TRBJ1-1|-|-|15
CASTPLTGMNTEAFF
TGTGCCAGCACCCCACTGACAGGAATGAACACTGAAGCTTTCTTT
>TRBV19|TRBJ1-2|-|few|12
CASSTLGGGYTF
TGTGCCAGTAGCACCCTGGGTGGGGGCTACACCTTC
>TRBV6-5|TRBJ1-2|-|-|13
CASSYKAVGGYTF
TGTGCCAGCAGTTACAAGGCGGTTGGGGGCTACACCTTC
>TRBV11-2|TRBJ2-7|-|-|16
CASSLGGGQVRYEQYF
TGTGCCAGCAGCTTAGGAGGAGGGCAGGTCCGTTACGAGCAGTACTTC
>TRBV9|TRBJ2-3|-|-|17
CASTQSGGGLSTDTQYF
TGTGCCAGCACCCAATCCGGGGGCGGCCTGAGCACAGATACGCAGTATTTT
>TRBV9|TRBJ2-7|TRBD1|-|15
CASSVTTGGPYEQYF
TGTGCCAGCAGCGTAACTACAGGGGGCCCCTACGAGCAGTACTTC
>TRBV2|TRBJ1-2|-|-|11
CASTWGGGYTF
TGTGCCAGCACCTGGGGGGGTGGCTACACCTTC
>TRBV7-2|TRBJ2-3|-|-|13
CASSFGSTDTQYF
TGTGCCAGCAGCTTTGGGAGCACAGATACGCAGTATTTT
>TRBV19|TRBJ1-3|-|-|16
CASTPPPGHSGNTIYF
TGTGCCAGTACACCCCCCCCGGGACATTCTGGAAACACCATATATTTT
>TRBV27|TRBJ2-4|-|-|13
CASSLSRVGIQYF
TGTGCCAGCAGTTTATCACGGGTAGGCATTCAGTACTTC
>TRBV19|TRBJ2-4|-|-|19
CASSVRSVVGGLRQNIQYF
TGTGCCAGTAGTGTGCGGTCCGTAGTGGGGGGCCTAAGGCAAAACATTCAGTACTTC
>TRBV29-1|TRBJ2-1|-|-|15
CSAYPGPSSYNEQFF
TGCAGCGCATACCCGGGACCTAGCTCCTACAATGAGCAGTTCTTC
>TRBV18|TRBJ2-3|-|few|15
CASSPAGVATDTQYF
TGTGCCAGCTCACCGGCAGGGGTGGCCACAGATACGCAGTATTTT